A single sample is the source of the 15 T cell receptor beta chains below, sequenced in a study of T cells expressing NK-cell markers. TCRdb re-called the 5' RACE reads and shows each CDR3 protein once, DNA omitted. The listing records over 150,000 distinct CDR3 sequences. Source material: blood T cells: a sorted CD56 or NKG2C T cell subset, CD4+ or CD8+ T cells, or bulk PBMC T cells (not recorded which). These receptors originate from a woman aged 50 to 60 in good health.

The chain carries TRBV12-3 or TRBV12-4 and TRBJ1-5. The CDR3 consists of 15 residues. The CDR3 region is CASSLDGRGYQPQHF.

J is TRBJ2-1 and V is TRBV29-1; TCRdb picks TRBD2, but there is no DNA to check that call. The CDR3 has 20 residues. In germline, CDR1 is SQVTM, CDR2 ANQGSEA. The chain's CDR3 is CSVEDPLQAQRGGLYNEQFF.

V and J are TRBV13 and TRBJ2-7; TCRdb's D gene call, TRBD2, goes unchecked for lack of DNA. Germline CDR1 and CDR2: PRHDT and FYEKMQ (reference sequence). The CDR3 runs to 14 residues. CDR3 loop: CASSSQAGGYEQYF.

The chain recombines TRBV6-5 with TRBJ1-1; the TCRdb D gene call, TRBD1, has no DNA to confirm it. Per germline, CDR1 MNHEY and CDR2 SVGAGI. This CDR3 spans 14 amino acids. The CDR3 reads CASSYTPETGEAFF.

The V gene is TRBV29-1, the J gene TRBJ2-3; TCRdb's assignment of TRBD2 cannot be checked, as there is no DNA. This CDR3 has 14 residues. Germline loops: CDR1 SQVTM, CDR2 ANQGSEA. CDR3 sequence: CSVEVVGSWDTQYF.

This sequence joins TRBV20-1 and TRBJ2-5; TCRdb's D call of TRBD2 is untestable without DNA. The CDR3 is 16 amino acids. From germline, CDR1 is DFQATT and CDR2 SNEGSKA (reference sequence). The CDR3 loop reads CSAKVGSGSMIETQYF.

This chain uses TRBV28 with TRBJ1-2; checking the TCRdb D call of TRBD1 is not possible without DNA. Germline V lookup: CDR1 MDHEN, CDR2 SYDVKM. The CDR3 is 15 residues long. CDR3 sequence reads: CASSFYPTGRSGYTF.

The V call is TRBV29-1, the J call TRBJ1-4; TCRdb reports TRBD1, a call that lacks DNA to check it against. CDR3 length: 14 residues. Germline V gives CDR1 SQVTM, CDR2 ANQGSEA. Here the CDR3 reads CSVAGGTTNEKLFF.

This chain connects TRBV3-1 to TRBJ2-5; the TCRdb D gene call, TRBD2, has no DNA to confirm it. CDR3 length: 16 amino acids. The germline V gene encodes CDR1 LGHDT and CDR2 YNNKEL (reference sequence). This chain's CDR3 is CASSRLRGTLEETQYF.

V gene TRBV20-1 combines with J gene TRBJ2-5; TCRdb indicates TRBD1, and absent DNA this call remains unverified. This CDR3 is 13 amino acids long. Germline V gene sequence: CDR1 DFQATT, CDR2 SNEGSKA (reference sequence). The CDR3 loop reads CSASIGAEETQYF.

The gene calls are TRBV12-5 and TRBJ2-7; TCRdb's D gene call, TRBD1, goes unchecked for lack of DNA. The germline V gene has CDR1 LGHNT and CDR2 FRNRAP. The CDR3 totals 14 residues. The CDR3 here is CASGLGQGLTEQYF.

This chain uses TRBV27 with TRBJ2-2; TCRdb calls TRBD2, which cannot be checked without DNA. The CDR3 is 14 amino acids. Germline V gene lookup returns CDR1 MNHEY and CDR2 SMNVEV (reference sequence). CDR3 sequence reads: CASSGTALTGELFF.

The chain recombines TRBV24-1 with TRBJ1-5; TCRdb's D call of TRBD1 is untestable without DNA. Germline V CDR1 and CDR2: KGHDR, SFDVKD. This CDR3 is built from 14 residues. CDR3 protein: CATSEPWVGQPQHF.

The chain is built from TRBV24-1 and TRBJ2-1; TCRdb indicates TRBD2, and absent DNA this call remains unverified. Germline CDR1 KGHDR, CDR2 SFDVKD. CDR3 length: 16 residues. The chain's CDR3 is CATSDPRAGLYNEQFF.

V is TRBV29-1 and J is TRBJ2-1; TCRdb's D call of TRBD1 is untestable without DNA. The CDR3 runs 13 residues. Germline CDR1 SQVTM, CDR2 ANQGSEA. CDR3: CSVERDPYNEQFF.